These 6 T cell receptor beta chains share one sample of origin, sequenced in a study of T-cell reconstitution after alpha-beta-depleted transplantation in children. The TCRbeta library was prepared with unique molecular identifiers. Using its own MiXCR run on the PCR reads, TCRdb lists one record per CDR3 protein. The sample holds some 200,000 distinct CDR3 sequences, approximately 8% seen once. This specimen was PBMCs, mostly from graft donor cells, taken 360 days after TCRalphabeta/CD19-depleted stem cell transplant. These receptor sequences come from a male patient aged 2-15 years who had a stem cell transplant for acute myeloid leukemia, so the T cells may come from the graft donor.

This clonotype was seen a handful of times. The chain uses TRBV3-1 and TRBJ1-5; D unclear. This CDR3 comprises 17 residues. V gave up 0 bases and J gave up 6 bases, with 18 bases separating them. Germline V lookup: CDR1 LGHDT, CDR2 YNNKEL (reference sequence). The CDR3 is CASSQDQRGRFGQPQHF. In nucleotides, the CDR3 is TGTGCCAGCAGCCAAGATCAACGGGGTCGGTTCGGTCAGCCCCAGCATTTT. Using reference TRBV3-1 and TRBJ1-5 for the parts outside the CDR3, the full variable domain is DTAVSQTPKYLVTQMGNDKSIKCEQNLGHDTMYWYKQDSKKFLKIMFSYNNKELIINETVPNRFSPKSPDKAHLNLHINSLELGDSAVYFCASSQDQRGRFGQPQHFGDGTRLSIL.

The chain is built from TRBV28 and TRBJ2-2; D tentatively reads TRBD1 or TRBD2 (5 bases each). Between the trimmed V and J ends, which lost 10 bases and 6 bases, there was a span of 12 bases. The germline V gene encodes CDR1 MDHEN and CDR2 SYDVKM. The CDR3 has 12 residues. In nucleotides, the CDR3 is TGTGCCACCGGGGCTTATTCCGGGGAGCTGTTTTTT. Protein product: CATGAYSGELFF. Combining the CDR3 with reference TRBV28 and TRBJ2-2 gives the whole variable domain DVKVTQSSRYLVKRTGEKVFLECVQDMDHENMFWYRQDPGLGLRLIYFSYDVKMKEKGDIPEGYSVSREKKERFSLILESASTNQTSMYLCATGAYSGELFFGEGSRLTVL.

The genes are TRBV5-1 and TRBJ1-6; D unclear. The CDR3 spans 16 residues. From germline, CDR1 is SGHRS and CDR2 YFSETQ. Between the trimmed V and J ends, which lost 4 bases and 6 bases, there was a span of 17 bases. The CDR3 spells CASSRGGRPLNSPLHF. CDR3 nucleotides: TGCGCCAGCAGCCGGGGAGGACGACCGCTTAATTCACCCCTCCACTTT.

This clonotype was seen a handful of times. The chain links TRBV18 to TRBJ1-1; 7 bases line up with TRBD1. Germline V CDR1 and CDR2: KGHSH, LQKENI. This CDR3 region has 16 residues. V dropped 1 base and J dropped 1; count of bases not matched to a gene: 6. As DNA, the CDR3 is TGTGCCAGCTCACCACTGCAGGGGGTTTCGAACACTGAAGCTTTCTTT. Translating it yields CASSPLQGVSNTEAFF.

Only a few counts were recorded for this clonotype. The rearrangement uses TRBV21-1 and TRBJ2-7; TRBD2 is taken as the D call from the table, unchecked against the DNA. TRBV21-1 counts as a pseudogene. This CDR3 has 14 amino acids. The CDR3 reads CARKARGLSYEQYV. In DNA form, the CDR3 reads TGTGCCAGAAAAGCGAGGGGCCTCTCCTACGAGCAGTACGTC.

This clonotype was detected a few times. The rearrangement links TRBV7-6 to TRBJ2-1; a weak D match, TRBD2 (6 bases). CDR3 size: 15 residues. The V gene lost 2 bases and the J gene lost 15 bases, with 23 bases spanning the gap. From germline, CDR1 is SGHVS and CDR2 FNYEAQ. The CDR3 reads CASSLHGELRAGLFF. The CDR3 coding sequence is TGTGCCAGCAGCTTACACGGGGAATTACGGGCGGGGCTGTTCTTC.